Listed here are 7 T cell receptor beta chains from one sample, sequenced in a study of radiotherapy plus CTLA-4 blockade in lung cancer. Assay: immunoSEQ multiplex PCR; the TCRdb copy retains only in-frame clones and omits some. In the table there are tens of thousands of clones, 71% of which are singletons. This specimen was peripheral blood, taken from a patient treated with radiotherapy plus ipilimumab. The receptors come from a human donor with non-small cell lung cancer whose response to radiotherapy plus ipilimumab could not be evaluated.

The chain employs TRBV4-2 and TRBJ2-3; TRBD2 matches at 11 bases. The CDR3 loop spans 15 amino acids. CDR1 is LGHNA, CDR2 YNFKEQ, per germline. V lost 6 bases, J lost 0 bases, and 2 bases stayed unmatched. The CDR3 loop is CASSVAGGSTDTQYF. Written as DNA, the CDR3 is TGTGCCAGCAGTGTAGCGGGAGGGAGCACAGATACGCAGTATTTT.

This chain connects TRBV7-9 to TRBJ2-2, with unresolved D. With 8 bases removed from V and 2 bases from J, the gap between germline ends came to 9 bases. CDR1 and CDR2 from the germline V gene are SEHNR and FQNEAQ (reference sequence). The CDR3 sequence is 13 residues long. Here the CDR3 reads CASGRINTGELFF. CDR3 in DNA: TGTGCCAGCGGCAGGATTAACACCGGGGAGCTGTTTTTT. The full variable domain, with the rest looked up from reference TRBV7-9 and TRBJ2-2, is DTGVSQNPRHKITKRGQNVTFRCDPISEHNRLYWYRQTLGQGPEFLTYFQNEAQLEKSRLLSDRFSAERPKGSFSTLEIQRTEQGDSAMYLCASGRINTGELFFGEGSRLTVL.

This clone appeared once. The chain employs TRBV7-2 and TRBJ1-4, with no clear D. Looked up from germline, CDR1 is SGHTA and CDR2 is FQGNSA. The CDR3 has 15 amino acids. V was shortened by 0 bases and J by 5 bases, with 10 bases between the two germline ends. The CDR3 sequence: CASSLANSRNEKLFF. The CDR3 DNA follows: TGTGCCAGCAGCTTAGCGAACAGTAGGAATGAAAAACTGTTTTTT.

As concerns this clone: The junction departs from germline at one end; a sequencing error may be responsible. CDR3 sequence: CASSLSDSHEQYF. For the CDR3, the DNA is TGTGCCAGCAGCTTATCGGACTCCCACGAGCAGTACTTC. The rearrangement links TRBV7-3 to TRBJ2-7; D possibly corresponds to TRBD2 (5 bases). The CDR3 is made up of 13 amino acids. Germline values: CDR1 SGHTA, CDR2 FQGTGA.

This clone was recorded once. The V call is TRBV5-1, the J call TRBJ2-7; 12 bases are a match to TRBD1. In germline, CDR1 is SGHRS, CDR2 YFSETQ. V shed 3 bases and J 5 bases; nucleotides not matched to a gene: 9. The CDR3 length is 16 residues. The CDR3 nucleotides are TGCGCCAGCAGCTCGCGGCCGGGACAGGGGGCCGACGAGCAGTACTTC. It codes for CASSSRPGQGADEQYF.

V is TRBV25-1 and J is TRBJ2-7; a weak D match, TRBD2 (5 bases). The germline V and J ends were trimmed by 4 bases and 6 bases, with 16 bases remaining between them. Per the germline V gene, CDR1 is MGHDK and CDR2 is SYGVNS. The CDR3 has 14 residues. The CDR3: CASSGFGSAGEQYF. CDR3 in DNA: TGTGCCAGCAGTGGGTTTGGCAGCGCGGGCGAGCAGTACTTC.

The chain is built from TRBV15 and TRBJ2-7, with 8 positions matching TRBD1. Germline CDR1 reads LNHNV; CDR2 reads YYDKDF (reference sequence). The V and J ends lost 2 bases and 2 bases, in that order; junction bases with no gene match: 8. The CDR3 has 16 residues. The CDR3 reads CATSRLRTGSAYEQYF. The CDR3 bases are TGTGCCACCAGCAGATTACGGACAGGGTCGGCCTACGAGCAGTACTTC. The complete variable domain, with remaining parts taken from reference TRBV15 and TRBJ2-7, reads DAMVIQNPRYQVTQFGKPVTLSCSQTLNHNVMYWYQQKSSQAPKLLFHYYDKDFNNEADTPDNFQSRRPNTSFCFLDIRSPGLGDTAMYLCATSRLRTGSAYEQYFGPGTRLTVT.